The sequence of this TCR beta chain was determined in a study of blood T cell repertoires in COVID-19. About the research overall: Samples came from the United States, Italy and Spain, spanning acute and convalescent COVID-19. T cells, B-cell-depleted T cells, or PBMCs provided the cDNA or gDNA that served as material.

Followed longitudinally, the Seattle patients had been enrolled during active infection. CDR1 is KGHSH and CDR2 is LQKENI in the germline V gene. With V trimmed by 6 bases and J by 6 bases, 11 bases remained unmatched. This CDR3 contains 14 residues. The authors' processing: Amplified reference gene primers provided the basis for estimating nucleated cell counts. Only in-frame clones appear in the TCRdb table, and some are missing; sequencing was by immunoSEQ multiplex PCR. The DNA was the basis for D and trimming; V, J and clone size are from that table. The table shows approximately 250,000 clones, with 65% to 90% occurring only once.

This chain uses TRBV18 with TRBJ2-7; 7 bases are shared with TRBD2. The receptor's source is a man aged 45-60 years with COVID-19, enrolled during active disease. The source material was peripheral blood. CDR3 sequence reads: CASSTGRARIEQYF. CDR3 sequence (DNA): TGTGCCAGCTCTACTGGGAGGGCTCGGATCGAGCAGTACTTC.